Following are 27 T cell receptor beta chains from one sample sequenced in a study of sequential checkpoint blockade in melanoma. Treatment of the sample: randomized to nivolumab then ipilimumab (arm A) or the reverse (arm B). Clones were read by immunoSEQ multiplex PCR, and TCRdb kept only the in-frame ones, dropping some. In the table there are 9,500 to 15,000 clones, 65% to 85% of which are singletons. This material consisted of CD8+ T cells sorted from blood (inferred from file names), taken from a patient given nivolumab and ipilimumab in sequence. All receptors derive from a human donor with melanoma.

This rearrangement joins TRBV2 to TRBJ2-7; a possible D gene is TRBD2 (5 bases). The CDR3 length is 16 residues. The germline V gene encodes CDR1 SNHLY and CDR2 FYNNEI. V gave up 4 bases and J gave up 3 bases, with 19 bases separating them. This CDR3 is CASSVGFGLAGYEQYF. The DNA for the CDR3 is TGTGCCAGCAGTGTCGGATTCGGACTCGCAGGCTACGAGCAGTACTTC.

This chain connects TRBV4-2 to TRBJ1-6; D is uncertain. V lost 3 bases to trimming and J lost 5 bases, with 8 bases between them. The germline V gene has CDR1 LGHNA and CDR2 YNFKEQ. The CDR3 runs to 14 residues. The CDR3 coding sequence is TGTGCCAGCAGCCAGGCCCCCGATAATTCACCCCTCCACTTT. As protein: CASSQAPDNSPLHF.

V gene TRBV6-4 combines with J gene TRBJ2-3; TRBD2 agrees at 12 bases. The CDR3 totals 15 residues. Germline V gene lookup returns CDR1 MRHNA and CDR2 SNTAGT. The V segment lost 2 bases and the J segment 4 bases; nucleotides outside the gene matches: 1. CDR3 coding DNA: TGTGCCAGCAGTGACAGACTAGCGGGGGCAGATACGCAGTATTTT. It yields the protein CASSDRLAGADTQYF.

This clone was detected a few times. Here the CDR3 reads CASSPGFGTYEQYF. Here the CDR3 DNA reads TGTGCCAGCAGCCCGGGGTTCGGTACCTACGAGCAGTACTTC. This chain joins TRBV5-6 and TRBJ2-7; perhaps TRBD2 as D (5 bases). Germline CDR1 SGHDT, CDR2 YYEEEE. V was cut by 4 bases and J by 2 bases, with 13 bases left in between. The CDR3 covers 14 residues.

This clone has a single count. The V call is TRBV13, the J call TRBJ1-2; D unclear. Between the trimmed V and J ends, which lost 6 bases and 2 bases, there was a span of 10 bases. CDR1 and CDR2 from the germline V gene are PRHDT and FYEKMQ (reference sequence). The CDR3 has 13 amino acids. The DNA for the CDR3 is TGTGCCAGCAGTATAGAGGAGAACTATGGCTACACCTTC. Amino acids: CASSIEENYGYTF.

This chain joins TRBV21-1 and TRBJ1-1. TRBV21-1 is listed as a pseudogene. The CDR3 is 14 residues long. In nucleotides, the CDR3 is TGTGCCAACCACCCGACGGGAGGGCACACTGAAGCTTTCTTT. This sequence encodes CANHPTGGHTEAFF.

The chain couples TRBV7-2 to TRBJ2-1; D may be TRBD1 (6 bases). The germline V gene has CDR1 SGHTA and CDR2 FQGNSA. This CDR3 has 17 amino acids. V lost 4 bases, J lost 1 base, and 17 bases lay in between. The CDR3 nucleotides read TGTGCCAGCAGCTCAACGGGACATCGGTTGTCCTACAATGAGCAGTTCTTC. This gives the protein CASSSTGHRLSYNEQFF. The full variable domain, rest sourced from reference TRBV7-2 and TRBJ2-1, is GAGVSQSPSNKVTEKGKDVELRCDPISGHTALYWYRQSLGQGLEFLIYFQGNSAPDKSGLPSDRFSAERTGGSVSTLTIQRTQQEDSAVYLCASSSTGHRLSYNEQFFGPGTRLTVL.

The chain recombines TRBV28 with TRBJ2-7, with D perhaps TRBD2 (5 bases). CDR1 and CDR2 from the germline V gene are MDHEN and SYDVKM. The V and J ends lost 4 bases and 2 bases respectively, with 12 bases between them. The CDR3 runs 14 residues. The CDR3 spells CASSWRPLPYEQYF. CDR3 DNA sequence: TGTGCCAGCAGTTGGAGGCCTTTGCCCTACGAGCAGTACTTC. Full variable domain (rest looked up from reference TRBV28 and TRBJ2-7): DVKVTQSSRYLVKRTGEKVFLECVQDMDHENMFWYRQDPGLGLRLIYFSYDVKMKEKGDIPEGYSVSREKKERFSLILESASTNQTSMYLCASSWRPLPYEQYFGPGTRLTVT.

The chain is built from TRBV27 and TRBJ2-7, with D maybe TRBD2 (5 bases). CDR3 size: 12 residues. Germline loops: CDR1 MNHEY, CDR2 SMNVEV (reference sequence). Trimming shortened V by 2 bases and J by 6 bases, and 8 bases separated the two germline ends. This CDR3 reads CASSLRGSEQYF. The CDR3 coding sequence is TGTGCCAGCAGTTTACGAGGGAGCGAGCAGTACTTC.

The DNA for the CDR3 is TGTGCCAGCAGTTTACCAGGGGTCAGGGAGCAGTACTTC. Its protein product is CASSLPGVREQYF. The genes are TRBV28 and TRBJ2-7; possibly TRBD1 for D (6 bases). This CDR3 region has 13 residues. The V gene lost 2 bases and the J gene lost 7 bases, with 12 bases spanning the gap. Germline V gene data show CDR1 as MDHEN and CDR2 as SYDVKM. Full variable domain (remainder filled in from reference TRBV28 and TRBJ2-7): DVKVTQSSRYLVKRTGEKVFLECVQDMDHENMFWYRQDPGLGLRLIYFSYDVKMKEKGDIPEGYSVSREKKERFSLILESASTNQTSMYLCASSLPGVREQYFGPGTRLTVT.

In DNA, the CDR3 is TGTGCCAGCAGGGGCCGCGGGGGGCGGACCGGGGAGCTGTTTTTT. This codes for CASRGRGGRTGELFF. The J gene is TRBJ2-2, the V gene TRBV28, with 8 bases fitting TRBD2. Germline CDR1 is MDHEN and CDR2 is SYDVKM. The CDR3 runs 15 residues. With 6 bases clipped from V and 5 bases from J, the junction kept 8 bases outside the gene matches.

The CDR3 loop is CASSERRTGGRGTGELFF. In DNA form, the CDR3 reads TGCGCCAGCAGTGAGCGACGGACAGGGGGCAGGGGCACCGGGGAGCTGTTTTTT. This rearrangement joins TRBV10-2 to TRBJ2-2; 11 bases map to TRBD1. With 2 bases clipped from V and 4 bases from J, the junction kept 9 bases outside the gene matches. The CDR3 length is 18 residues. CDR1 WSHSY and CDR2 SAAADI come from the germline V gene.

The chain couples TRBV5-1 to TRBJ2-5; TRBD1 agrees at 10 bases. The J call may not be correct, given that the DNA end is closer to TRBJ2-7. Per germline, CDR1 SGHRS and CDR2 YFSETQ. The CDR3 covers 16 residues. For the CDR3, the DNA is TGCGCCAGCAGCTATCCCTCCGGGACAGGGGCCTACGAGCAGTACTTC. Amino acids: CASSYPSGTGAYEQYF.

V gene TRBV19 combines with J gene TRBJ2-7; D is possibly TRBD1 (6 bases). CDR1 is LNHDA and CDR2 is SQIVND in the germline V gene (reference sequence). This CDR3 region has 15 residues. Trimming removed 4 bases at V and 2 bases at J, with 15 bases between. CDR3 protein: CASSTTGNPAYEQYF. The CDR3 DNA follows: TGTGCCAGTAGTACCACAGGGAATCCAGCCTACGAGCAGTACTTC.

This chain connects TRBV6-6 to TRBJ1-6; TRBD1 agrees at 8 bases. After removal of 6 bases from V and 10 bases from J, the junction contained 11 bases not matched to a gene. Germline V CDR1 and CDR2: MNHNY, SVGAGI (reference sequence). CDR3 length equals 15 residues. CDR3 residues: CASSLDRGVASPLHF. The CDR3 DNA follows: TGTGCCAGCAGCCTCGACAGGGGAGTTGCCTCACCCCTCCACTTT.

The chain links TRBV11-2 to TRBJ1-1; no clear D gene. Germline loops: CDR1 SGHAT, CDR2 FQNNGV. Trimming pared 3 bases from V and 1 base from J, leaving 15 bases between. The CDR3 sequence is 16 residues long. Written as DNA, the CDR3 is TGTGCCAGCAGCTTTGACTACTTAGGCGGGAACACTGAAGCTTTCTTT. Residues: CASSFDYLGGNTEAFF.

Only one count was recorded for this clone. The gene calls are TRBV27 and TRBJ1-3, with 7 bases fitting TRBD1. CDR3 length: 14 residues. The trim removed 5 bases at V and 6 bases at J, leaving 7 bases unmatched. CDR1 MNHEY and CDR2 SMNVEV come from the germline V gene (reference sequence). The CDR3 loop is CASSPTGTENTIYF. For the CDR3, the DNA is TGTGCCAGCAGTCCTACAGGGACAGAAAACACCATATATTTT.

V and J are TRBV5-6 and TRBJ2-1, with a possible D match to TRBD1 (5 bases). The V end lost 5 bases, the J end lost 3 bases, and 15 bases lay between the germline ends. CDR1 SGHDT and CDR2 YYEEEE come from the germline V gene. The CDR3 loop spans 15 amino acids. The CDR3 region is CASSQPEDNYNEQFF. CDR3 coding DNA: TGTGCCAGCAGTCAACCCGAGGACAACTACAATGAGCAGTTCTTC. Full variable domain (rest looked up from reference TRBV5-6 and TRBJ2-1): DAGVTQSPTHLIKTRGQQVTLRCSPKSGHDTVSWYQQALGQGPQFIFQYYEEEERQRGNFPDRFSGHQFPNYSSELNVNALLLGDSALYLCASSQPEDNYNEQFFGPGTRLTVL.

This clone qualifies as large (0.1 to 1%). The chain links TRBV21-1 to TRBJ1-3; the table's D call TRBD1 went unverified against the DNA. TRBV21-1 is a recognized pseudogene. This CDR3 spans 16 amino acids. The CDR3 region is CASSPGQLSSGNTIYF. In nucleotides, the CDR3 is TGTGCCAGCAGCCCTGGACAGCTGAGCTCTGGAAACACCATATATTTT.

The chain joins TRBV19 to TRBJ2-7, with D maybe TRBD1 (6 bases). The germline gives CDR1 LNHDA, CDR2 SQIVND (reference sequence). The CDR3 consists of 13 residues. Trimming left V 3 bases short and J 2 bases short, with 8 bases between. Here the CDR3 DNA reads TGTGCCAGTAGTATTGGACAGCCCTACGAGCAGTACTTC. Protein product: CASSIGQPYEQYF.

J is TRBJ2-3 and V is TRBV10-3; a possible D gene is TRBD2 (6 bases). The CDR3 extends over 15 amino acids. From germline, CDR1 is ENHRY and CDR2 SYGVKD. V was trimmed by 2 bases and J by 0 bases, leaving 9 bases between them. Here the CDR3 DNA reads TGTGCCATCAGTGAGGCGGGACGGAGCACAGATACGCAGTATTTT. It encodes CAISEAGRSTDTQYF.

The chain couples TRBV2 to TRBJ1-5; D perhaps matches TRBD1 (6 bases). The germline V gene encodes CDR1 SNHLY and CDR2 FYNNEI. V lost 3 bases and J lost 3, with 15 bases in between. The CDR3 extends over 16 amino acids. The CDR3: CASSDGQTTPNQPQHF. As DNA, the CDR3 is TGTGCCAGCAGTGACGGACAGACTACACCCAATCAGCCCCAGCATTTT.

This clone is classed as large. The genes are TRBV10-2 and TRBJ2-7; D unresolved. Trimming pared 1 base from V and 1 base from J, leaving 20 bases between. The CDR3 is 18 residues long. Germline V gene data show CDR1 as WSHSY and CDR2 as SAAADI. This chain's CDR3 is CASSEYPLAADRSYEQYF. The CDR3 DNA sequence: TGCGCCAGCAGTGAGTATCCTTTGGCGGCAGACCGATCCTACGAGCAGTACTTC.

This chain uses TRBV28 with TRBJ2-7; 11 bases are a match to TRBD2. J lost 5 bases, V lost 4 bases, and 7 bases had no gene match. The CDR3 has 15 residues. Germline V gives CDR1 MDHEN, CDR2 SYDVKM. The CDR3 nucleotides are TGTGCCAGCAGTTCCTTAGCGGGAGGGCCCGACGAGCAGTACTTC. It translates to CASSSLAGGPDEQYF.

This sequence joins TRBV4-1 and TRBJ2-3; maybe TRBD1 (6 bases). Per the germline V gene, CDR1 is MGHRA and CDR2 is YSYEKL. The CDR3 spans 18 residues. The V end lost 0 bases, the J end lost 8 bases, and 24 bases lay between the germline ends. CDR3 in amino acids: CASSQDRVEDSIGGTQYF. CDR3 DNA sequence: TGCGCCAGCAGCCAAGATCGGGTGGAGGACTCAATAGGGGGTACGCAGTATTTT.

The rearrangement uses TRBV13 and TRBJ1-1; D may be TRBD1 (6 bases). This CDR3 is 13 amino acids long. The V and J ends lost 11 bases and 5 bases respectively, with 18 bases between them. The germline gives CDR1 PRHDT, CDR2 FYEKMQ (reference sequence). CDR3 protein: CASGGQGYTEAFF. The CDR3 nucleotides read TGTGCCTCGGGGGGGCAGGGATATACTGAAGCTTTCTTT.

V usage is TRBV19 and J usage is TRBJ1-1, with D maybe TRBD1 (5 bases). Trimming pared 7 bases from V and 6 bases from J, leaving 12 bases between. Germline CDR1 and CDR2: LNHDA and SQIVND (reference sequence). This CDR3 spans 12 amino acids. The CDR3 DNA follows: TGTGCCAGTATGGGGGGGTTGGCTGAAGCTTTCTTT. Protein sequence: CASMGGLAEAFF.